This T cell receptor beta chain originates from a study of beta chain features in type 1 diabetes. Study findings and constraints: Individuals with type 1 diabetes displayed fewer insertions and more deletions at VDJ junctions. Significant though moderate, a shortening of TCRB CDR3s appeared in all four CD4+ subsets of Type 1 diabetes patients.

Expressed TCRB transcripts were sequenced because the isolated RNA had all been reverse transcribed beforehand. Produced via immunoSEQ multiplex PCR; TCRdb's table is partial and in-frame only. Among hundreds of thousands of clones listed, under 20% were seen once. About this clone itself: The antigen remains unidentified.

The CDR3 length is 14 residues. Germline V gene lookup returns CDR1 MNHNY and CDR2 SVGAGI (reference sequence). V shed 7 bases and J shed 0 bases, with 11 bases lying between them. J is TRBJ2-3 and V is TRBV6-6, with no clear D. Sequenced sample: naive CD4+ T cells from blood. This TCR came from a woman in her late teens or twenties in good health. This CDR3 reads CASKEDGSTDTQYF. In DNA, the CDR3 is TGTGCCAGCAAAGAGGACGGTAGCACAGATACGCAGTATTTT.